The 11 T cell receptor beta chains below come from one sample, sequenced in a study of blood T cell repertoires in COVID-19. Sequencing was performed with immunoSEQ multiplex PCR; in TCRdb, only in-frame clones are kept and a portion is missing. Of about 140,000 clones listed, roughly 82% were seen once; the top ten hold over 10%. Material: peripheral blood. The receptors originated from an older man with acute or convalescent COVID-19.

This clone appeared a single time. CDR3 in DNA: TGTGCCACCAGCAGAAACATTAACAGGGGCTTGGCGGGAGGAAACACCATATATTTT. This sequence encodes CATSRNINRGLAGGNTIYF. The V and J genes are TRBV15 and TRBJ1-3; TRBD1 matches at 7 bases. CDR1 is LNHNV and CDR2 is YYDKDF in the germline V gene (reference sequence). V shed 2 bases and J 4 bases; nucleotides not matched to a gene: 17. The CDR3 consists of 19 residues.

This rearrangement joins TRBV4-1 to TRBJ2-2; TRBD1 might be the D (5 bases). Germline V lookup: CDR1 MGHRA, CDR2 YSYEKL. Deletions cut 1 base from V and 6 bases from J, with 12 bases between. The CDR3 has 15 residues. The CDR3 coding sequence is TGCGCCAGCAGCCAAGCTCAGGGAAGGGCCGGGGAGCTGTTTTTT. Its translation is CASSQAQGRAGELFF.

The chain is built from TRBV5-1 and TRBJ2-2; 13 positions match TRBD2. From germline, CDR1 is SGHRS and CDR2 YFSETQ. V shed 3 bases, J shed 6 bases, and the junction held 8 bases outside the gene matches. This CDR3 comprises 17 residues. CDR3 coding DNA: TGCGCCAGCAGCTCCGGCCGGACTAGCGGGGGTTCCGGGGAGCTGTTTTTT. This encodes CASSSGRTSGGSGELFF.

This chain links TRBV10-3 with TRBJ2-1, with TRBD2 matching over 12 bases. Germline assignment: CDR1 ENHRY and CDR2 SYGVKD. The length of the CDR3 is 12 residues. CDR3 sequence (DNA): TGTTCAACTAGCGGGGGGTTGAATGAGCAGTTCTTC. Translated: CSTSGGLNEQFF.

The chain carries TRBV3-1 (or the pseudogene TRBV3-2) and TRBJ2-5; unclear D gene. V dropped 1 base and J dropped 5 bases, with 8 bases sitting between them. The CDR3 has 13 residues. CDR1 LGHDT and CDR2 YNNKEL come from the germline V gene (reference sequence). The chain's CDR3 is CASSQVARETQYF. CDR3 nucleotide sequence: TGTGCCAGCAGCCAAGTAGCACGGGAGACCCAGTACTTC.

CDR3 coding DNA: TGTGCCAGCAGCTTTAGGGGACTAGCGGACAATGAGCAGTTCTTC. This sequence encodes CASSFRGLADNEQFF. The chain joins TRBV7-9 to TRBJ2-1, with TRBD2 identical over 11 bases. The germline CDR1 and CDR2 sequences are SEHNR and FQNEAQ (reference sequence). The CDR3 contains 15 residues. The trim removed 3 bases at V and 5 bases at J, leaving 3 bases unmatched.

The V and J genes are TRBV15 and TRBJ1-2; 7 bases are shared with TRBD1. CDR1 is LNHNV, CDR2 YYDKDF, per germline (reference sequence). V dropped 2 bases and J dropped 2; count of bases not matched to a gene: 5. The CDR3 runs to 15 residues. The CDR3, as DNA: TGTGCCACCAGCAGAAGACAGGGCGGGAACTATGGCTACACCTTC. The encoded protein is CATSRRQGGNYGYTF.

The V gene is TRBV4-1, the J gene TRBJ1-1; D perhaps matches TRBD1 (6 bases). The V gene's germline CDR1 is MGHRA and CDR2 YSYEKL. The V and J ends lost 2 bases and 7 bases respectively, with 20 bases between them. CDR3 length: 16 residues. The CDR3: CASSQPGRTRGGEAFF. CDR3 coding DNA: TGCGCCAGCAGCCAACCAGGACGGACAAGAGGGGGTGAAGCTTTCTTT.

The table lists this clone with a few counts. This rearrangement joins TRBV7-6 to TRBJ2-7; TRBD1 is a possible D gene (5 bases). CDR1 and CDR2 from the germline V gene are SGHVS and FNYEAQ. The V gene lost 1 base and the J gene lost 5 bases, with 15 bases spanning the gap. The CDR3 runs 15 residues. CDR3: CASSLVLGPTDEQYF. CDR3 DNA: TGTGCCAGCAGCTTAGTTTTAGGGCCGACAGACGAGCAGTACTTC.

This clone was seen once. CDR3 in amino acids: CATRLGQGGNNEQFF. CDR3 coding DNA: TGTGCCACCAGGTTAGGACAGGGTGGAAACAATGAGCAGTTCTTC. The V call is TRBV15, the J call TRBJ2-1; 8 bases map to TRBD1. Germline assignment: CDR1 LNHNV and CDR2 YYDKDF (reference sequence). There are 15 residues in the CDR3. Unmatched junction bases numbered 9, after V lost 6 bases and J lost 5 bases.

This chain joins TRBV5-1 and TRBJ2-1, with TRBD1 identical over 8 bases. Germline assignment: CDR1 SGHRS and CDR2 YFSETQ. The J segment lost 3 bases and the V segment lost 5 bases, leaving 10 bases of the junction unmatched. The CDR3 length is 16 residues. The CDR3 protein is CASRRGDRNFYNEQFF. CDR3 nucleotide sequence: TGCGCCAGCAGGAGGGGGGACAGGAATTTCTACAATGAGCAGTTCTTC.